Each of the 22 T cell receptor beta chains below was sequenced from the same sample in a study of T cells in Graves' hyperthyroidism and ophthalmopathy. The CDR3 regions of TCR beta were amplified from RNA transcripts. The primer set for the first-round RT-PCR of the TCR CDR3 was HTBI. MiXCR was run by TCRdb on the multiplex PCR reads, yielding one entry per CDR3 protein. The data contain around 580,000 distinct CDR3 sequences, approximately 44% of them singletons. Source material: peripheral blood or thyroid tissue (not recorded which). The receptors derive from a woman under 30 with Graves' hyperthyroidism.

This clonotype occurred many times. The V and J genes are TRBV29-1 and TRBJ2-7, with a tentative D call TRBD1 (6 bases). V was clipped by 6 bases and J by 0 bases, with 18 bases between them. Germline V gives CDR1 SQVTM, CDR2 ANQGSEA. The CDR3 runs 15 residues. CDR3 in amino acids: CSVDAARGSSYEQYF. DNA for the CDR3: TGCAGCGTGGATGCCGCAAGGGGGTCCTCCTACGAGCAGTACTTC.

This clonotype was counted at least ten times. The chain joins TRBV20-1 to TRBJ2-7, with 9 nucleotides matching TRBD2. In germline, CDR1 is DFQATT, CDR2 SNEGSKA (reference sequence). This CDR3 is 19 amino acids long. Trimming removed 1 base from V and 0 bases from J; junction bases left unmatched: 16. The CDR3 region has the DNA TGCAGTGCTAGAGTAGGGGCGAGCGGGAGGTGGGCTCTCTCCTACGAGCAGTACTTC. Its translation: CSARVGASGRWALSYEQYF.

This clonotype was counted a few times. The rearrangement links TRBV7-9 to TRBJ1-4; D gene ambiguous. The CDR3 length is 15 residues. The germline gives CDR1 SEHNR, CDR2 FQNEAQ (reference sequence). V lost 5 bases and J lost 7, with 17 bases in between. CDR3 amino acids: CASSRGGSSTEKLFF. The DNA for the CDR3 is TGTGCCAGCAGCCGAGGCGGGAGTAGCACTGAAAAACTGTTTTTT. The complete variable domain, with remaining parts taken from reference TRBV7-9 and TRBJ1-4, reads DTGVSQNPRHKITKRGQNVTFRCDPISEHNRLYWYRQTLGQGPEFLTYFQNEAQLEKSRLLSDRFSAERPKGSFSTLEIQRTEQGDSAMYLCASSRGGSSTEKLFFGSGTQLSVL.

A word on this clonotype: Since no conserved phenylalanine or tryptophan closes the CDR3, a read error is the likely cause. No DNA is shown, since the ends of the CDR3 on it are uncertain; the CDR3 is the one TCRdb lists. The V and J genes are TRBV2 and TRBJ2-2; TRBD1, the table's D call, was not compared with the DNA. Counting both end residues, the CDR3 totals 15 amino acids. The V gene's germline CDR1 is SNHLY and CDR2 FYNNEI. The chain's CDR3 is CASSRTGESHRGAVV.

As for this clonotype: An end of the junction differs from the germline gene, which may be a read error. The CDR3 protein is CASSQGQGAPYEHF. The CDR3 DNA follows: TGCGCCAGCAGCCAGGGACAGGGGGCTCCCTACGAGCATTTT. The chain has TRBV7-8 and TRBJ1-5, with 12 nucleotides matching TRBD1. Germline loops: CDR1 SGHVS, CDR2 FQNEAQ. This CDR3 is built from 14 residues. Filled out from reference TRBV7-8 and TRBJ1-5, the complete variable domain reads GAGVSQSPRYKVAKRGQDVALRCDPISGHVSLFWYQQALGQGPEFLTYFQNEAQLDKSGLPSDRFFAERPEGSVSTLKIQRTQQEDSAVYLCASSQGQGAPYEHFGDGTRLSIL.

This clonotype was seen at least ten times. The chain employs TRBV7-9 and TRBJ2-7, with D perhaps matching TRBD2 (6 bases). Looked up from germline, CDR1 is SEHNR and CDR2 is FQNEAQ (reference sequence). The CDR3 is 13 amino acids. V was shortened by 3 bases and J by 3 bases, with 9 bases between the two germline ends. Here the CDR3 DNA reads TGTGCCAGCAGCTTGGGGGGATTCTACGAGCAGTACTTC. Translated, it gives CASSLGGFYEQYF.

On this clonotype itself: Given the absence of the conserved phenylalanine or tryptophan at the CDR3 end, a read error is likely. It is unclear where the CDR3 begins or ends on the DNA, so no DNA is shown, and the CDR3 is as TCRdb lists it. The rearrangement joins TRBV9 to TRBJ1-1. Both ends counted, the CDR3 spans 9 residues. CDR1 is SGDLS, CDR2 YYNGEE, per germline. CDR3 protein: CASSVRGFS.

The chain combines TRBV10-3 with TRBJ1-4, with D perhaps TRBD1 (5 bases). CDR1 ENHRY and CDR2 SYGVKD come from the germline V gene. The CDR3 is 16 amino acids. Trimming took 3 bases from V and 5 from J, leaving 16 bases between them. The CDR3 DNA is TGTGCCATCAGTGAATGGGGGATTAGAGAGAATGAAAAACTGTTTTTT. Its translation is CAISEWGIRENEKLFF.

In its sample, this clonotype was seen many times. The chain couples TRBV19 to TRBJ2-7; 10 bases match TRBD1. Germline V gene lookup returns CDR1 LNHDA and CDR2 SQIVND (reference sequence). Unmatched junction bases numbered 7, after V lost 10 bases and J lost 4 bases. This CDR3 is 13 amino acids long. The CDR3 DNA reads TGTGCCACCCAAAGGACAGGGGGTTACGAGCAGTACTTC. Its protein product is CATQRTGGYEQYF. The full variable domain, in which reference TRBV19 and TRBJ2-7 provide the parts outside the CDR3, is DGGITQSPKYLFRKEGQNVTLSCEQNLNHDAMYWYRQDPGQGLRLIYYSQIVNDFQKGDIAEGYSVSREKKESFPLTVTSAQKNPTAFYLCATQRTGGYEQYFGPGTRLTVT.

The chain recombines TRBV29-1 with TRBJ2-7; D is perhaps TRBD2 (6 bases). V was shortened by 2 bases and J by 1 base, with 9 bases between the two germline ends. This CDR3 comprises 13 residues. Germline V gene data show CDR1 as SQVTM and CDR2 as ANQGSEA. CDR3 DNA: TGCAGCGTTGAAAGCGGGTCGTCCTACGAGCAGTACTTC. It is translated as CSVESGSSYEQYF.

This clonotype was seen ten or more times. The genes are TRBV7-9 and TRBJ1-6; D is undetermined. Trimming cost V 5 bases and J 14 bases, with 4 bases left between them. This CDR3 region has 9 residues. CDR1 and CDR2 (germline): SEHNR, FQNEAQ (reference sequence). CDR3 loop: CASSPSLHF. In DNA form, the CDR3 reads TGTGCCAGCAGCCCATCCCTCCACTTT.

This clonotype has a single count. The final CDR3 position lacks the conserved phenylalanine or tryptophan, pointing to a likely read error. The DNA is left out, because the CDR3 cannot be placed on it with certainty; the CDR3 is given as TCRdb lists it. The chain couples TRBV2 to TRBJ2-2; TRBD1, the table's D call, was not compared with the DNA. The CDR3 comprises 9 residues, both ends counted. The V gene's germline CDR1 is SNHLY and CDR2 FYNNEI. The CDR3 spells CASSEVPWG.

Many counts were recorded for this clonotype. The genes are TRBV5-6 and TRBJ2-6; D not certain. Trimming took 4 bases from V and 0 from J, leaving 8 bases between them. The CDR3 is 15 amino acids. The V gene's germline CDR1 is SGHDT and CDR2 YYEEEE. CDR3 sequence reads: CASSPRYSGANVLTF. In DNA form, the CDR3 reads TGTGCCAGCAGCCCCCGCTACTCTGGGGCCAACGTCCTGACTTTC. Full variable domain (missing parts from reference TRBV5-6 and TRBJ2-6): DAGVTQSPTHLIKTRGQQVTLRCSPKSGHDTVSWYQQALGQGPQFIFQYYEEEERQRGNFPDRFSGHQFPNYSSELNVNALLLGDSALYLCASSPRYSGANVLTFGAGSRLTVL.

This clonotype was found many times. This chain links TRBV7-9 with TRBJ1-3; 7 nucleotides line up with TRBD1. Losses at the gene ends were 5 bases for V and 0 bases for J; bases not matched to a gene: 10. From germline, CDR1 is SEHNR and CDR2 FQNEAQ (reference sequence). The CDR3 loop spans 17 amino acids. Here the CDR3 reads CASSPVQGTVSGNTIYF. CDR3 sequence (DNA): TGTGCCAGCAGCCCCGTACAGGGGACGGTCTCTGGAAACACCATATATTTT.

In its sample, this clonotype was seen many times. This chain uses TRBV10-3 with TRBJ2-6, with D perhaps matching TRBD2 (5 bases). The V gene's germline CDR1 is ENHRY and CDR2 SYGVKD. V was clipped by 7 bases and J by 2 bases, with 9 bases between them. The CDR3 extends over 14 amino acids. In DNA, the CDR3 is TGTGCCATCATAGCCGGGACTGGGGCCAACGTCCTGACTTTC. It encodes CAIIAGTGANVLTF.

This clonotype was detected many times. This chain uses TRBV7-9 with TRBJ1-1; possible D gene TRBD1, 6 bases. V was shortened by 4 bases and J by 2 bases, with 20 bases between the two germline ends. The length of the CDR3 is 17 residues. Germline-derived CDR1 and CDR2 are SEHNR and FQNEAQ (reference sequence). The CDR3 DNA follows: TGTGCCAGCAGCTCCCAAAGCAGGGGCCAGGAAAACACTGAAGCTTTCTTT. It yields the protein CASSSQSRGQENTEAFF.

This chain links TRBV29-1 with TRBJ2-5; D is uncertain. CDR1 SQVTM and CDR2 ANQGSEA come from the germline V gene. CDR3 length equals 13 residues. Trimming pared 4 bases from V and 9 bases from J, leaving 18 bases between. The CDR3 nucleotides read TGCAGCGTTGCTTTTTGGAGCAATCAGCCCCAGTACTTC. Translation: CSVAFWSNQPQYF.

The rearrangement joins TRBV12-3 or TRBV12-4 to TRBJ1-2; D possibly corresponds to TRBD1 (5 bases). This CDR3 has 13 amino acids. Trimming stripped 1 base from V and 8 bases from J, with 11 bases between. The CDR3 DNA reads TGTGCCAGCAGTTTAGAGGGGACGAGGGGCTACACCTTC. It codes for CASSLEGTRGYTF.

This clonotype was detected many times. The V gene is TRBV2, the J gene TRBJ2-7; 11 nucleotides agree with TRBD2. Trimming cost V 3 bases and J 3 bases; bases outside gene matches: 4. CDR3 length: 15 residues. Germline CDR1 and CDR2: SNHLY and FYNNEI. The CDR3 DNA is TGTGCCAGCAGTGATAGCGGGAGGGTCGTCTACGAGCAGTACTTC. Protein sequence: CASSDSGRVVYEQYF.

The chain couples TRBV5-1 to TRBJ2-7, with D possibly being TRBD2 (6 bases). There are 14 residues in the CDR3. The germline V and J ends were trimmed by 7 bases and 5 bases, with 19 bases remaining between them. CDR1 and CDR2 (germline): SGHRS, YFSETQ. This chain's CDR3 is CASVDYGRDDEQYF. CDR3 DNA: TGCGCCAGCGTAGACTACGGGAGAGATGACGAGCAGTACTTC.

As regards this clonotype: The junction departs from the called germline gene at one end, perhaps through a read error. The rearrangement joins TRBV7-9 to TRBJ1-2; no reliable D call. Per germline, CDR1 SEHNR and CDR2 FQNEAQ (reference sequence). There are 15 residues in the CDR3. CDR3 DNA: TGTGCCGGCAGCCTCCGGGTAGCGGGAGACGATGGCTACACCTTC. Its translation is CAGSLRVAGDDGYTF.

The chain uses TRBV12-3 or TRBV12-4 and TRBJ1-5; TRBD1 might be the D (5 bases). This CDR3 is 15 amino acids long. The V end was cut by 5 bases, the J end by 4 bases, with 15 bases between. The CDR3 is CASSEADMGNQPQHF. CDR3 DNA sequence: TGTGCCAGCAGTGAAGCGGACATGGGGAATCAGCCCCAGCATTTT.